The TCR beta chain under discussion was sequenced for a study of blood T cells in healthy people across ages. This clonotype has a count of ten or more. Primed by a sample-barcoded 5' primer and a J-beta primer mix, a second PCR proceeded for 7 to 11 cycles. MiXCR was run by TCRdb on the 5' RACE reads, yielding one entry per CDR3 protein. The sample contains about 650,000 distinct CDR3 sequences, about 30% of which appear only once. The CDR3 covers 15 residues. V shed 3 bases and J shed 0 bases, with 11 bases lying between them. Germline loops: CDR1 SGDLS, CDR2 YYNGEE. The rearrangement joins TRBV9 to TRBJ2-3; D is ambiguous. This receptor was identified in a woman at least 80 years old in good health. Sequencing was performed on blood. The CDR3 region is CASSALGGSTDTQYF. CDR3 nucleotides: TGTGCCAGCAGCGCCCTGGGTGGTAGCACAGATACGCAGTATTTT.